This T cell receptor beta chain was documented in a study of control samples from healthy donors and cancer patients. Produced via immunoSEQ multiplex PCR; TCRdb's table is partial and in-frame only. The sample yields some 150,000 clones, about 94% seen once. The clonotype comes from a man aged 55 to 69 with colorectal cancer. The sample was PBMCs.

CDR3 in amino acids: CASSVGYNEQFF. CDR3 bases: TGTGCCAGCAGCGTAGGATACAATGAGCAGTTCTTC. This chain uses TRBV9 with TRBJ2-1; D not resolved. The CDR3 has 12 amino acids. Per the germline V gene, CDR1 is SGDLS and CDR2 is YYNGEE. Trimming left V 0 bases short and J 4 bases short, with 2 bases between.